The rows below give T cell receptor beta chains drawn from one sample of a study of OX40 agonist ivuxolimab in advanced cancers. The table came from immunoSEQ multiplex PCR; TCRdb's copy has only in-frame clones and leaves some out. The sample carries over 60,000 clones, about four fifths recorded once. The sequencing used CD4+ or CD8+ T cells sorted from blood, collected in a trial of the OX40 agonist ivuxolimab. The receptors were sampled from an adult with an advanced solid tumor such as melanoma, head and neck, liver or kidney cancer. CDR3s include the opening cysteine and the closing phenylalanine or tryptophan. D genes are given only for firm matches. Clone size appears in some rows only: once, few, many, or a class for an expanded clone.

v_gene	d_gene	abundance	j_gene	CDR3nt	CDR3aa
TRBV18	.	.	TRBJ1-1	TGTGCCAGCTCACTCGGGGGGTCGAGCACTGAAGCTTTCTTT	CASSLGGSSTEAFF
TRBV10-2	.	once	TRBJ2-2	TGCGCCAGCAGTGACGGTCTGCTCGCCGGCACCGGGGAGCTGTTTTTT	CASSDGLLAGTGELFF
TRBV11-3	.	.	TRBJ2-1	TGTGCCAGCAGCTTAGATCTCGGGGGTCCCGCGTCCTACAATGAGCAGTTCTTC	CASSLDLGGPASYNEQFF
TRBV10-3	.	few	TRBJ1-2	TGTGCCATCAGGGGAAGGGGATTTGATGGCTACACCTTC	CAIRGRGFDGYTF
TRBV27	.	once	TRBJ1-2	TGTGCCAGTCGGTCCAGCTATGGCTACACCTTC	CASRSSYGYTF
TRBV2	TRBD1	.	TRBJ2-5	TGTGCCAGCAGTTACGGGACAGGACAAGAGACCCAGTACTTC	CASSYGTGQETQYF
TRBV4-1	.	few	TRBJ2-3	TGCGCCAGCAGCCAAGCAGAATCAGGACTGACAGATACGCAGTATTTT	CASSQAESGLTDTQYF
TRBV2	TRBD1	.	TRBJ1-2	TGTGCCAGCAGTGAATTAGGAACAGGGGTTGAATTCGACTATGGCTACACCTTC	CASSELGTGVEFDYGYTF
TRBV4-1	.	few	TRBJ2-7	TGCGCCAGCAGCAGGCTAGGGCTCAGCTCCTACGAGCAGTACTTC	CASSRLGLSSYEQYF
TRBV6-6	.	.	TRBJ1-4	TGTGCCAGCAGTTACCCTGGGAATGAAAAACTGTTTTTT	CASSYPGNEKLFF
TRBV5-1	.	.	TRBJ1-5	TGCGCCAGCAGCAGGGACGAAGGCGGTCAGCCCCAGCATTTT	CASSRDEGGQPQHF
TRBV5-1	TRBD1	.	TRBJ1-4	TGCGCCAGCAGCTCTCCCCTAGAGGGCGAACAGGGGGAAAAACTGTTTTTT	CASSSPLEGEQGEKLFF
TRBV7-2	TRBD1	few	TRBJ1-5	TGTGCCAGCAGTCGGACAGGGGAAGGTCAGCCCCAGCATTTT	CASSRTGEGQPQHF
TRBV30	TRBD2	.	TRBJ2-2	TGTGCCTGGAAAGGTCTAGCGGGGGCCGGGGAGCTGTTTTTT	CAWKGLAGAGELFF
TRBV7-2	.	.	TRBJ1-1	TGTGCCAGCAGCCCCCGGTTGAACACTGAAGCTTTCTTT	CASSPRLNTEAFF
TRBV2	.	few	TRBJ2-7	TGTGCCAGCAGTGAAGGAAAACAGGTGCCAGAGGAGCAGTACTTC	CASSEGKQVPEEQYF
TRBV14	.	.	TRBJ1-2	TGTGCCAGCAGCCCGAATGCCATTTATGGCTACACCTTC	CASSPNAIYGYTF
TRBV6-5	.	.	TRBJ2-7	TGTGCCAGCAGTTTCGGGCGCTCCTACGAGCAGTACTTC	CASSFGRSYEQYF
TRBV29-1	.	.	TRBJ2-3	TGCAGCGTTGAAAATAGTGGAACAGATACGCAGTATTTT	CSVENSGTDTQYF
TRBV7-9	TRBD1	.	TRBJ1-2	TGTGCCAGCAGCTCTTGGGACAGGGGGGATAACTATGGCTACACCTTC	CASSSWDRGDNYGYTF
TRBV28	.	.	TRBJ1-1	TGTGCCAGCCGACCCCAGGGGACTACTGAAGCTTTCTTT	CASRPQGTTEAFF
TRBV7-9	.	.	TRBJ2-3	TGTGCCAGCAGCTACCCAGATACGCAGTATTTT	CASSYPDTQYF
TRBV6-1	.	.	TRBJ2-3	TGTGCCAGCAGTGGACTCGCAGATACGCAGTATTTT	CASSGLADTQYF
TRBV5-4	TRBD1	.	TRBJ1-1	TGTGCCAGCAGCCGGGACAGGGGGGACACTGAAGCTTTCTTT	CASSRDRGDTEAFF
TRBV5-1	.	.	TRBJ1-2	TGCGCCAGCAGCTTGGGGGGACTCTCGCCGCCAGGCTACACCTTC	CASSLGGLSPPGYTF
TRBV6-1	.	.	TRBJ1-4	TGTGCCAGCAGTGAAGCGCTTGGGGGTCAACTGTTTTTT	CASSEALGGQLFF
TRBV18	TRBD2	.	TRBJ2-1	TGTGCCAGCTCACCTTTTAAGCGGGAGGCCTACAATGAGCAGTTCTTC	CASSPFKREAYNEQFF
TRBV10-3	.	.	TRBJ1-2	TGTGCCATCAGTGATTCAGGTACCGGGACCTGGAATGGCTACACCTTC	CAISDSGTGTWNGYTF
TRBV18	TRBD2	once	TRBJ2-3	TGTGCCAGCTCACCACCCACGGGAGGGCCCGGAGATACGCAGTATTTT	CASSPPTGGPGDTQYF